Listed here are 24 T cell receptor beta chains from one sample, sequenced in a study of identical twins. MiXCR, applied by TCRdb to the 5' RACE reads, yields one record per CDR3 protein. The sample consists of around 690,000 distinct CDR3 sequences, about 20% of them appearing once. These data were likewise used in another study, on T cells expressing NK-cell markers.

Sequencing used PBMCs. Source of these receptors: a woman in her late teens or twenties in good health.

V usage is TRBV9 and J usage is TRBJ2-1; no definite D call. V gave up 3 bases and J gave up 10 bases, with 11 bases separating them. CDR1 is SGDLS and CDR2 is YYNGEE in the germline V gene. CDR3 length: 12 residues. This CDR3 is CASSAATGEQFF. The CDR3 coding sequence is TGTGCCAGCAGCGCCGCTACGGGCGAGCAGTTCTTC. Full variable domain (missing parts from reference TRBV9 and TRBJ2-1): DSGVTQTPKHLITATGQRVTLRCSPRSGDLSVYWYQQSLDQGLQFLIQYYNGEERAKGNILERFSAQQFPDLHSELNLSSLELGDSALYFCASSAATGEQFFGPGTRLTVL.

This clonotype has just a few counts. The gene calls are TRBV12-3 or TRBV12-4 and TRBJ2-1; D tentatively reads TRBD1 or TRBD2 (5 bases each). The CDR3 sequence is 15 residues long. Trimming shortened V by 1 base and J by 4 bases, and 11 bases separated the two germline ends. The CDR3 sequence is CASSLGGSRYNEQFF. As DNA, the CDR3 is TGTGCCAGCAGTTTAGGGGGGTCTAGATACAATGAGCAGTTCTTC.

The rearrangement joins TRBV5-1 to TRBJ2-7, with D tentatively TRBD1 (6 bases). Germline lookup yields CDR1 SGHRS and CDR2 YFSETQ. The V and J ends lost 5 bases and 0 bases respectively, with 15 bases between them. The CDR3 extends over 15 amino acids. Here the CDR3 DNA reads TGCGCCAGCAGGGCCGGGACAACCGCCTCCTACGAGCAGTACTTC. This sequence encodes CASRAGTTASYEQYF.

This clonotype turned up a few times. The V gene is TRBV20-1, the J gene TRBJ2-1; 7 bases fit TRBD1. This CDR3 has 15 residues. V lost 4 bases and J lost 8; bases outside the gene matches: 14. CDR1 and CDR2 from the germline V gene are DFQATT and SNEGSKA (reference sequence). The CDR3 sequence: CSATSRLRGGYEQFF. CDR3 DNA sequence: TGCAGTGCTACCTCAAGGCTGAGAGGGGGCTATGAGCAGTTCTTC.

The V and J genes are TRBV29-1 and TRBJ2-5; 9 bases align to TRBD1. V trimming: 1 base; J trimming: 5 bases; junction bases outside the gene matches: 2. The CDR3 spans 13 residues. The V gene's germline CDR1 is SQVTM and CDR2 ANQGSEA. In DNA form, the CDR3 reads TGCAGCGTTGAAGGGACAGGGGTTGAGACCCAGTACTTC. This encodes CSVEGTGVETQYF.

This clonotype was counted at least ten times. CDR3 loop: CASSTPYEQYF. CDR3 in DNA: TGTGCCAGCAGTACCCCCTACGAGCAGTACTTC. The chain is built from TRBV12-3 or TRBV12-4 and TRBJ2-7; no firm D call. Between the trimmed V and J ends, which lost 5 bases and 2 bases, there was a span of 4 bases. CDR3 length: 11 amino acids.

The rearrangement uses TRBV6-2 or TRBV6-3 and TRBJ2-7; D may be TRBD2 (6 bases). V was pared by 6 bases and J by 1 base, with 13 bases between. Germline CDR1 reads MNHEY; CDR2 reads SVGEGT. This CDR3 region has 14 residues. The CDR3 reads CASRPRGTSYEQYF. DNA for the CDR3: TGTGCCAGCAGGCCTCGGGGGACTTCCTACGAGCAGTACTTC.

The V call is TRBV27, the J call TRBJ2-7; possibly TRBD2 for D (6 bases). Between the trimmed V and J ends, which lost 3 bases and 5 bases, there was a span of 11 bases. The germline gives CDR1 MNHEY, CDR2 SMNVEV (reference sequence). The CDR3 has 13 amino acids. The CDR3 spells CASSLYGSNEQYF. In DNA, the CDR3 is TGTGCCAGCAGTTTGTACGGGAGCAACGAGCAGTACTTC.

This clonotype turned up a few times. The gene calls are TRBV20-1 and TRBJ2-2; 12 nucleotides line up with TRBD1. The V segment lost 2 bases and the J segment 8 bases; nucleotides outside the gene matches: 6. CDR1 is DFQATT, CDR2 SNEGSKA, per germline (reference sequence). The CDR3 contains 15 residues. CDR3 loop: CSARSPGQGAGELFF. The CDR3, as DNA: TGCAGTGCTAGATCCCCGGGACAGGGGGCTGGGGAGCTGTTTTTT.

The V call is TRBV7-9, the J call TRBJ2-1; no clear D gene. The germline V gene has CDR1 SEHNR and CDR2 FQNEAQ (reference sequence). V lost 5 bases to trimming and J lost 12 bases, with 17 bases between them. CDR3 size: 13 residues. The CDR3 nucleotides read TGTGCCAGCAGCACAAACATCCGACACTGGCAGTTCTTC. Translating gives CASSTNIRHWQFF.

This chain connects TRBV5-4 to TRBJ2-1; 12 bases agree with TRBD2. This CDR3 has 13 amino acids. Germline CDR1 and CDR2: SGHNT and YYREEE (reference sequence). After removal of 4 bases from V and 10 bases from J, the junction contained 3 bases not matched to a gene. The CDR3 is CASSMTSGREQFF. The CDR3, as DNA: TGTGCCAGCAGCATGACTAGCGGGAGAGAGCAGTTCTTC.

This clonotype has only a few counts. The chain employs TRBV5-1 and TRBJ2-2; D is undetermined. The CDR3 is made up of 16 amino acids. The ends were cut back, 0 bases at V and 0 bases at J, with 9 bases in the middle. Per the germline V gene, CDR1 is SGHRS and CDR2 is YFSETQ. The CDR3 loop reads CASSLGHGSNTGELFF. CDR3 sequence (DNA): TGCGCCAGCAGCTTGGGTCACGGATCGAACACCGGGGAGCTGTTTTTT. Combining the CDR3 with reference TRBV5-1 and TRBJ2-2 gives the whole variable domain KAGVTQTPRYLIKTRGQQVTLSCSPISGHRSVSWYQQTPGQGLQFLFEYFSETQRNKGNFPGRFSGRQFSNSRSEMNVSTLELGDSALYLCASSLGHGSNTGELFFGEGSRLTVL.

This clonotype has only a few counts. This rearrangement joins TRBV7-2 to TRBJ2-7; TRBD2 agrees at 8 bases. CDR3 size: 13 residues. V dropped 6 bases and J dropped 6; count of bases not matched to a gene: 7. Germline V lookup: CDR1 SGHTA, CDR2 FQGNSA. The CDR3 nucleotides read TGTGCCAGCAGGGATGCGGGAGGCGGCGAGCAGTACTTC. The encoded protein is CASRDAGGGEQYF. The variable domain in full, with the rest retrieved from reference TRBV7-2 and TRBJ2-7, is GAGVSQSPSNKVTEKGKDVELRCDPISGHTALYWYRQSLGQGLEFLIYFQGNSAPDKSGLPSDRFSAERTGGSVSTLTIQRTQQEDSAVYLCASRDAGGGEQYFGPGTRLTVT.

This clonotype was recorded a few times. The chain employs TRBV5-1 and TRBJ1-5, with 7 bases identical to TRBD1. The CDR3 is made up of 16 amino acids. V dropped 4 bases and J dropped 0; count of bases not matched to a gene: 7. The germline V gene has CDR1 SGHRS and CDR2 YFSETQ. CDR3 protein: CASSVIQGNSNQPQHF. As DNA, the CDR3 is TGCGCCAGCAGCGTAATACAGGGGAATAGCAATCAGCCCCAGCATTTT.

A few counts support this clonotype. The chain uses TRBV7-9 and TRBJ2-6; D is possibly TRBD1 (5 bases). This CDR3 spans 15 amino acids. Trimming took 2 bases from V and 3 from J, leaving 8 bases between them. Germline values: CDR1 SEHNR, CDR2 FQNEAQ (reference sequence). Written as DNA, the CDR3 is TGTGCCAGCAGCTTACAGGGTGTTGGGGCCAACGTCCTGACTTTC. Amino acid sequence: CASSLQGVGANVLTF.

This clonotype was counted only a few times. The V and J genes are TRBV6-1 and TRBJ2-3; the D gene could be TRBD1 or TRBD2 (6 bases each). Germline loops: CDR1 MNHNS, CDR2 SASEGT. Trimming cost V 6 bases and J 4 bases, with 14 bases left between them. CDR3 size: 14 residues. The CDR3 DNA reads as TGTGCCAGCAGCCCTTTGGGGGGCGCAGATACGCAGTATTTT. Protein product: CASSPLGGADTQYF.

V usage is TRBV20-1 and J usage is TRBJ2-1; D uncertain. Per germline, CDR1 DFQATT and CDR2 SNEGSKA (reference sequence). Deletions cut 5 bases from V and 7 bases from J, with 9 bases between. This CDR3 is 11 amino acids long. The CDR3: CSALRPNEQFF. The CDR3 bases are TGCAGTGCTCTAAGGCCAAATGAGCAGTTCTTC.

This chain uses TRBV20-1 with TRBJ1-1; D might be TRBD1 (5 bases). Germline V lookup: CDR1 DFQATT, CDR2 SNEGSKA (reference sequence). This CDR3 spans 14 amino acids. Trimming left V 6 bases short and J 2 bases short, with 16 bases between. CDR3 in DNA: TGCAGTGCCACTCCGGGACCCCCAAACACTGAAGCTTTCTTT. Translated: CSATPGPPNTEAFF.

This clonotype showed up just a few times. V is TRBV27 and J is TRBJ2-1; TRBD1 agrees at 9 bases. V lost 4 bases, J lost 0 bases, and 7 bases stayed unmatched. From germline, CDR1 is MNHEY and CDR2 SMNVEV (reference sequence). The CDR3 spans 17 residues. CDR3 loop: CASSSYRTGDSYNEQFF. Written as DNA, the CDR3 is TGTGCCAGCAGTTCTTATAGGACAGGGGACTCCTACAATGAGCAGTTCTTC.

This clonotype was observed a few times. The gene calls are TRBV12-3 or TRBV12-4 and TRBJ2-7, with 7 bases fitting TRBD2. The ends lost 2 bases at V and 7 bases at J; junction bases unmatched: 5. CDR3 size: 13 residues. CDR3 in DNA: TGTGCCAGCAGTTTAAAGCGGGGAGGGGAGCAGTACTTC. Translated: CASSLKRGGEQYF.

The chain links TRBV20-1 to TRBJ1-2; no firm D call. Germline V lookup: CDR1 DFQATT, CDR2 SNEGSKA (reference sequence). The CDR3 consists of 12 residues. V was shortened by 3 bases and J by 3 bases, with 8 bases between the two germline ends. The CDR3 is CSARAGHYGYTF. The CDR3 coding sequence is TGCAGTGCTAGGGCAGGTCACTATGGCTACACCTTC.

Many counts were recorded for this clonotype. The gene calls are TRBV5-1 and TRBJ2-1; D gene unclear. The CDR3 loop spans 12 amino acids. Trimming pared 0 bases from V and 6 bases from J, leaving 4 bases between. CDR1 and CDR2 (germline): SGHRS, YFSETQ. In DNA, the CDR3 is TGCGCCAGCAGCTTGGAATTCAATGAGCAGTTCTTC. Encoded protein: CASSLEFNEQFF.

This chain links TRBV10-3 with TRBJ2-1; 12 nucleotides line up with TRBD2. The CDR3 extends over 17 amino acids. J gave up 5 bases and V 6 bases, and 11 bases lay outside the gene matches. The germline gives CDR1 ENHRY, CDR2 SYGVKD. The CDR3 DNA is TGTGCCATCAGCGCCTTTGCGGGACTAGCGGGCGACAATGAGCAGTTCTTC. Its translation is CAISAFAGLAGDNEQFF.

The V gene is TRBV5-6, the J gene TRBJ2-3; 7 positions agree with TRBD2. This CDR3 has 14 residues. Germline-derived CDR1 and CDR2 are SGHDT and YYEEEE. The V segment lost 0 bases and the J segment 5 bases; nucleotides outside the gene matches: 3. CDR3 bases: TGTGCCAGCAGCTTGGACGGGAGGCAAGATACGCAGTATTTT. This encodes CASSLDGRQDTQYF.